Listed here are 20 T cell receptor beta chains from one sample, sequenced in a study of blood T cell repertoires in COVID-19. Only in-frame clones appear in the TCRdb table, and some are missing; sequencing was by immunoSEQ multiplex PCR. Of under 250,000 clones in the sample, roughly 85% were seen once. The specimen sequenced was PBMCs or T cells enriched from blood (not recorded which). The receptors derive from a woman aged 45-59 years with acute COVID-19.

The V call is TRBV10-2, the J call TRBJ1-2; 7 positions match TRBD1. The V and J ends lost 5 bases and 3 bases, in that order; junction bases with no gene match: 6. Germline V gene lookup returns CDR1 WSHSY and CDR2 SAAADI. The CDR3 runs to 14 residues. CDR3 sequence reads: CASSWDRRDYGYTF. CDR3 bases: TGCGCCAGCAGTTGGGACAGACGAGACTATGGCTACACCTTC.

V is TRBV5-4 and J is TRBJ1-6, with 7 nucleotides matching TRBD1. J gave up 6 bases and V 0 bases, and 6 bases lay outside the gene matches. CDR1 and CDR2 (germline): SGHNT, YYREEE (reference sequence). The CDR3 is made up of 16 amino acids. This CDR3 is CASSLGAGGFNSPLHF. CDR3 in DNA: TGTGCCAGCAGCTTGGGGGCAGGGGGTTTTAATTCACCCCTCCACTTT.

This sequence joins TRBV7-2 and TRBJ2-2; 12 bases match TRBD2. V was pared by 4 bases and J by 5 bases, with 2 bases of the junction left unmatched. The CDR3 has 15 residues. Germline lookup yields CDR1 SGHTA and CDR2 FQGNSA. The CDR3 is CASSSLAGGTGELFF. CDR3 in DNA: TGTGCCAGCAGCTCCCTAGCGGGGGGGACCGGGGAGCTGTTTTTT.

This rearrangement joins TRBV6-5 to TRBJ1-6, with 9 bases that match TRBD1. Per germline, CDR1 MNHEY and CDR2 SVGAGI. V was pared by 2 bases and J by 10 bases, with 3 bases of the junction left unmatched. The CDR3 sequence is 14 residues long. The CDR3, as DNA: TGTGCCAGCAGTTACGAGGGACAGGGCTCACCCCTCCACTTT. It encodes CASSYEGQGSPLHF.

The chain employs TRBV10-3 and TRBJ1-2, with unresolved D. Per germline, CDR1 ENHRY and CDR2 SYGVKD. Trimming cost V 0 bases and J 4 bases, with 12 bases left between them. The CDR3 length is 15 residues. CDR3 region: CAISESATGSYGYTF. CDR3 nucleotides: TGTGCCATCAGTGAGTCGGCCACGGGGAGCTATGGCTACACCTTC.

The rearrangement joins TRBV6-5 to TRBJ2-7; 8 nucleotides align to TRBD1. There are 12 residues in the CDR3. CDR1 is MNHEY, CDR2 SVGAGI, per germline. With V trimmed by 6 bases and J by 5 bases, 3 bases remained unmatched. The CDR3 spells CASSPTGDEQYF. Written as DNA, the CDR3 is TGTGCCAGCAGCCCGACAGGGGACGAGCAGTACTTC.

As DNA, the CDR3 is TGTGCCAACACGGACCAGGGCTATGGCTACACCTTC. Amino acid sequence: CANTDQGYGYTF. The chain combines TRBV2 with TRBJ1-2, with D possibly being TRBD1 (5 bases). The V end was cut by 10 bases, the J end by 4 bases, with 13 bases between. Germline CDR1 and CDR2: SNHLY and FYNNEI. CDR3 length: 12 amino acids.

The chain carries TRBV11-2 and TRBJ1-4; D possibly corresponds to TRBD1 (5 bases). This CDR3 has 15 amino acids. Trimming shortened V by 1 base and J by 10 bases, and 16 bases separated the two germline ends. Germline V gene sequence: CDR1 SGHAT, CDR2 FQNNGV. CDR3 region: CASSLAGTRRGKLFF. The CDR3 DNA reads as TGTGCCAGCAGCTTAGCGGGGACTAGGCGCGGAAAACTGTTTTTT.

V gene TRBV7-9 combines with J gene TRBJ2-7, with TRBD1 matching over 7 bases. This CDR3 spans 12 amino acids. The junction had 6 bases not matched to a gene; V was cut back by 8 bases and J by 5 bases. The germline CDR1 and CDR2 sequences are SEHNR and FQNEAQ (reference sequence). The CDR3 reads CASGTAVDEQYF. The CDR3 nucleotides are TGTGCCAGCGGGACAGCGGTTGACGAGCAGTACTTC.

DNA of the CDR3: TGTGCCAGCAGCTTGGGTTGGGGCCGGAACACTGAAGCTTTCTTT. It is translated as CASSLGWGRNTEAFF. The V call is TRBV5-6, the J call TRBJ1-1; tentatively, D is TRBD1 (5 bases). Germline CDR1 reads SGHDT; CDR2 reads YYEEEE. V gave up 0 bases and J gave up 1 base, with 10 bases separating them. The CDR3 is 15 residues long. The complete variable domain, with remaining parts taken from reference TRBV5-6 and TRBJ1-1, reads DAGVTQSPTHLIKTRGQQVTLRCSPKSGHDTVSWYQQALGQGPQFIFQYYEEEERQRGNFPDRFSGHQFPNYSSELNVNALLLGDSALYLCASSLGWGRNTEAFFGQGTRLTVV.

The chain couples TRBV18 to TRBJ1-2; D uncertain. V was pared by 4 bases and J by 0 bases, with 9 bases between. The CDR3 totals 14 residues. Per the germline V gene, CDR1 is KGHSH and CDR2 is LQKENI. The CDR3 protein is CASSQGEANYGYTF. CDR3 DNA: TGTGCCAGCTCACAGGGAGAAGCTAACTATGGCTACACCTTC.

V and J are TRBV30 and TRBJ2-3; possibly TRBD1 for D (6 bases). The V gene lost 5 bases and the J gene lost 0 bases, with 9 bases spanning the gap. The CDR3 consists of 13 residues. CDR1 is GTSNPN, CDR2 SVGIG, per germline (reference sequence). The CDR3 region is CAWSGASTDTQYF. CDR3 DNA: TGTGCCTGGTCAGGGGCTAGCACAGATACGCAGTATTTT.

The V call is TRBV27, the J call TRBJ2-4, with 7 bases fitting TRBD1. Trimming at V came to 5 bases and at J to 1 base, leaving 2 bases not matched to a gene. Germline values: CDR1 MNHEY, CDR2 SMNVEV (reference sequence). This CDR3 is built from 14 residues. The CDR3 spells CASSRQGAKNIQYF. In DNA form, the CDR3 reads TGTGCCAGCAGTAGACAGGGCGCCAAAAACATTCAGTACTTC.

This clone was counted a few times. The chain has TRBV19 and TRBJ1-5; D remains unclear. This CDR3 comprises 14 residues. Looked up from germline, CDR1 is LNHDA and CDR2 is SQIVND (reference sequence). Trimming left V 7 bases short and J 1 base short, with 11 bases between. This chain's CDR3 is CASNEGGSNQPQHF. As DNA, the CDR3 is TGTGCCAGTAATGAGGGTGGGAGCAATCAGCCCCAGCATTTT.

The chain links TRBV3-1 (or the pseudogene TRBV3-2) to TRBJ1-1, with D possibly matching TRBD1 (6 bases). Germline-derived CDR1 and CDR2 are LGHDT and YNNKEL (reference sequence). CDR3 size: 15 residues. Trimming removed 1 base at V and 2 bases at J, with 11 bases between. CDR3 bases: TGTGCCAGCAGCCAAGGTCAGGGGATAAACACTGAAGCTTTCTTT. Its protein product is CASSQGQGINTEAFF.

CDR3 bases: TGTGCCAGCAGCGTAGGTCACAGGGCCAACACTGAAGCTTTCTTT. It codes for CASSVGHRANTEAFF. The chain recombines TRBV9 with TRBJ1-1; D perhaps matches TRBD1 (6 bases). The CDR3 extends over 15 amino acids. Germline V gene data show CDR1 as SGDLS and CDR2 as YYNGEE. Trimming pared 0 bases from V and 2 bases from J, leaving 11 bases between.

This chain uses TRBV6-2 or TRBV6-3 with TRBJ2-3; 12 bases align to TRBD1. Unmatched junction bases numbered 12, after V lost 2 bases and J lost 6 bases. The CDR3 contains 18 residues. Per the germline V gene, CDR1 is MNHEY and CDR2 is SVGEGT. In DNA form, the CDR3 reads TGTGCCAGCAGTTACCCCCCTCTGGGACAGGGGGCGAGGGATACGCAGTATTTT. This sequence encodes CASSYPPLGQGARDTQYF.

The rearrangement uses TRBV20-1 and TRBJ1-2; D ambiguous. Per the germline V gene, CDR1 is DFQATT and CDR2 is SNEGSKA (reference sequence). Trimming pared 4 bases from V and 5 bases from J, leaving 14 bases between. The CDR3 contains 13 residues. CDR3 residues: CSAIDLAWYGYTF. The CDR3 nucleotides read TGCAGTGCTATTGACCTGGCATGGTATGGCTACACCTTC.

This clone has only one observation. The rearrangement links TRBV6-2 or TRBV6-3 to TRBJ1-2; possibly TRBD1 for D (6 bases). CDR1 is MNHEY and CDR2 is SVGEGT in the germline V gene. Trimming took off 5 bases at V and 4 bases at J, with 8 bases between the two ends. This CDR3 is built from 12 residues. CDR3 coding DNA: TGTGCCAGCAGTGAGGGGGTCTATGGCTACACCTTC. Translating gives CASSEGVYGYTF.

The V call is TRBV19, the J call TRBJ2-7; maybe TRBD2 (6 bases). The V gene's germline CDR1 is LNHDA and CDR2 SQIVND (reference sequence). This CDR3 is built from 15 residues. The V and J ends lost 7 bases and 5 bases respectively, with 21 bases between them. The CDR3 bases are TGTGCCAGTAAACACCGGGACTCTAATGACCACGAGCAGTACTTC. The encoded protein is CASKHRDSNDHEQYF.